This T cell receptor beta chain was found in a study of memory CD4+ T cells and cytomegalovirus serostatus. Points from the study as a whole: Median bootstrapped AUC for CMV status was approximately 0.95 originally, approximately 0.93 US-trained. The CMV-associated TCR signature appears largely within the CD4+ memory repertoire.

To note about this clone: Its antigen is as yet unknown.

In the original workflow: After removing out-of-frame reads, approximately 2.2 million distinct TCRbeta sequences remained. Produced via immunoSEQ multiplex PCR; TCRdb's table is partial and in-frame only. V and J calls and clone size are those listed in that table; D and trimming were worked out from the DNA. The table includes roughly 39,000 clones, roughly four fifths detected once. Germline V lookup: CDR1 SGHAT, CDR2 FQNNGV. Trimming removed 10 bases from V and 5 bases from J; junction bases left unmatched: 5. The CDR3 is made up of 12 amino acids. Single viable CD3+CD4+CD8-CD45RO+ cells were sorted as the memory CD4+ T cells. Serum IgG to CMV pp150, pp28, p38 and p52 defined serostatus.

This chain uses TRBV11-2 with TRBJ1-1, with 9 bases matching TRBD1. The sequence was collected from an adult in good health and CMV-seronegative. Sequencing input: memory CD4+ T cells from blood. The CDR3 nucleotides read TGTGCCACCGGACAGGGGAGGACTGAAGCTTTCTTT. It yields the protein CATGQGRTEAFF.